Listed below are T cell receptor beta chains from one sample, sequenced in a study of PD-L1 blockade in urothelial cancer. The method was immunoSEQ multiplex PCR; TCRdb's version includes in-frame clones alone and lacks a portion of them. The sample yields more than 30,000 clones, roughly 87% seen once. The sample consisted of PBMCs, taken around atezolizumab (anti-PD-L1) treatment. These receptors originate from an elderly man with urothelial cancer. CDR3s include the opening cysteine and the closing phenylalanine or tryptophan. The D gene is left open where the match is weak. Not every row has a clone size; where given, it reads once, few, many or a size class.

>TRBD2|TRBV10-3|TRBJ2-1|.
CAISESSGGGVEFF
TGTGCCATCAGTGAGTCTTCGGGGGGAGGAGTGGAGTTCTTC
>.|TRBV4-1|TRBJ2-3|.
CASSQPDTTDTQYF
TGCGCCAGCAGCCAACCAGATACCACAGATACGCAGTATTTT
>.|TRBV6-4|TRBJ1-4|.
CASIIVNEKLFF
TGTGCCAGCATCATTGTTAATGAAAAACTGTTTTTT
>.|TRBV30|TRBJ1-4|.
CAWGDGRTTEKLFF
TGTGCCTGGGGGGATGGGAGAACGACTGAAAAACTGTTTTTT
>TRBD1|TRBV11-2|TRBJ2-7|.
CASSFTGGYEQYF
TGTGCCAGCAGCTTCACAGGGGGCTACGAGCAGTACTTC
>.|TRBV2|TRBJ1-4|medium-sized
CASSLFLNEKLFF
TGTGCCAGCAGTCTTTTTCTGAATGAAAAACTGTTTTTT
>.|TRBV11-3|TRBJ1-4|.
CASSLPGTPYQGNEKLFF
TGTGCCAGCAGCTTACCCGGGACACCCTATCAGGGTAATGAAAAACTGTTTTTT
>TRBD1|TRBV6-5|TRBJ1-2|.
CASKSGQTHSGYTF
TGTGCCAGCAAGTCGGGACAGACGCACTCTGGCTACACCTTC
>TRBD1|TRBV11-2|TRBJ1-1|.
CASIQTPQGVASEAFF
TGTGCCAGCATCCAAACCCCTCAGGGGGTCGCGTCTGAAGCTTTCTTT
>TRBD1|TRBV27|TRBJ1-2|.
CASSLSYTRTGSRGYGYTF
TGTGCCAGCAGTTTATCTTACACTCGGACAGGGTCGAGGGGCTATGGCTACACCTTC
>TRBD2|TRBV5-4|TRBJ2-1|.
CASSSGLAGTDNEQFF
TGTGCCAGCAGCTCCGGACTAGCGGGAACTGACAATGAGCAGTTCTTC
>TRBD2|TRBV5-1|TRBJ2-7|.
CASSFGLAGVEQYF
TGCGCCAGCAGCTTTGGACTAGCGGGAGTCGAGCAGTACTTC
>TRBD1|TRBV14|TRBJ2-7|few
CASSVFDRDEQYF
TGTGCCAGCAGCGTCTTTGACAGGGACGAGCAGTACTTC
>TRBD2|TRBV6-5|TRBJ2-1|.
CASSSGTSVYNEQFF
TGTGCCAGCAGTTCCGGGACTAGTGTCTACAATGAGCAGTTCTTC
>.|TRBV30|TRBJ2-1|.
CAWSVWPNEQFF
TGTGCCTGGAGTGTCTGGCCGAATGAGCAGTTCTTC
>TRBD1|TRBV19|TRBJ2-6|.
CASSLGQGDSGANVLTF
TGTGCCAGTAGTTTGGGACAGGGAGACTCTGGGGCCAACGTCCTGACTTTC
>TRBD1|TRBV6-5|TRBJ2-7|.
CASSKGQNRVDEQYF
TGTGCCAGCAGTAAGGGACAGAATAGGGTGGACGAGCAGTACTTC
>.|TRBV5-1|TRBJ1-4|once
CASSLAGVGEKLFF
TGCGCCAGCAGCTTGGCAGGGGTTGGTGAAAAACTGTTTTTT
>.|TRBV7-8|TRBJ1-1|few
CASSLVLSGNTEAFF
TGTGCCAGCAGCTTAGTATTATCAGGCAACACTGAAGCTTTCTTT
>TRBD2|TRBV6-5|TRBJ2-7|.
CASSRLISGIEQYF
TGTGCCAGCAGTCGGTTAATTAGCGGGATCGAGCAGTACTTC
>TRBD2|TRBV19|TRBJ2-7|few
CASSPRTGEPTSGKVGNEQYF
TGTGCCAGTAGTCCGCGGACCGGAGAACCGACTAGCGGGAAGGTCGGCAACGAGCAGTACTTC
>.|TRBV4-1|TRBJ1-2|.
CASSQEQVPGASYTF
TGCGCCAGCAGCCAAGAACAGGTTCCAGGTGCTAGCTACACCTTC
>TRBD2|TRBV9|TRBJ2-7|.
CASSASGRIDEQYF
TGTGCCAGCAGCGCTAGCGGGAGAATAGACGAGCAGTACTTC
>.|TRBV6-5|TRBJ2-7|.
CASRINTGYYEQYF
TGTGCCAGCAGGATCAATACAGGGTACTACGAGCAGTACTTC
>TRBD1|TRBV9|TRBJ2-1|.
CASSVGGQGHNEQFF
TGTGCCAGCAGCGTAGGGGGACAGGGGCACAATGAGCAGTTCTTC